Listed here are 23 T cell receptor beta chains from one sample, sequenced in a study of early T cells in non-severe SARS-CoV-2 infection. Via MiXCR, TCRdb re-called the 5' RACE reads, giving one row per CDR3 protein. Here the sample spans roughly 58,000 distinct CDR3 sequences, 5.5% to 7.5% being singletons. The sample taken for sequencing was whole blood. Source of these receptors: an adult who was a healthcare worker with PCR-confirmed SARS-CoV-2 infection or an uninfected control (not recorded which).

This clonotype was seen many times. The genes are TRBV6-6 and TRBJ1-1; TRBD1 might be the D (5 bases). V shed 5 bases and J shed 4 bases, with 11 bases lying between them. CDR1 is MNHNY, CDR2 SVGAGI, per germline (reference sequence). This CDR3 is built from 13 residues. The CDR3 protein is CASSRGEATEAFF. For the CDR3, the DNA is TGTGCCAGCAGTCGAGGGGAAGCCACTGAAGCTTTCTTT.

The sample holds many counts of this clonotype. The chain carries TRBV2 and TRBJ1-1, with D possibly matching TRBD1 (5 bases). V was shortened by 2 bases and J by 1 base, with 17 bases between the two germline ends. Germline CDR1 SNHLY, CDR2 FYNNEI. This CDR3 region has 17 residues. The CDR3 here is CASSEFKGRGRNTEAFF. CDR3 sequence (DNA): TGTGCCAGCAGTGAATTTAAGGGAAGGGGAAGGAACACTGAAGCTTTCTTT. The full variable domain, with the rest looked up from reference TRBV2 and TRBJ1-1, is EPEVTQTPSHQVTQMGQEVILRCVPISNHLYFYWYRQILGQKVEFLVSFYNNEISEKSEIFDDQFSVERPDGSNFTLKIRSTKLEDSAMYFCASSEFKGRGRNTEAFFGQGTRLTVV.

The sample holds many counts of this clonotype. V usage is TRBV7-2 and J usage is TRBJ1-1; TRBD1 matches at 8 bases. V dropped 4 bases and J dropped 7; count of bases not matched to a gene: 11. The germline V gene has CDR1 SGHTA and CDR2 FQGNSA. The CDR3 contains 15 residues. The CDR3 DNA reads TGTGCCAGCAGCTCTCAAGGGGGGACAGGCGATGAAGCTTTCTTT. It is translated as CASSSQGGTGDEAFF. The variable domain in full, completed from reference TRBV7-2 and TRBJ1-1, reads GAGVSQSPSNKVTEKGKDVELRCDPISGHTALYWYRQSLGQGLEFLIYFQGNSAPDKSGLPSDRFSAERTGGSVSTLTIQRTQQEDSAVYLCASSSQGGTGDEAFFGQGTRLTVV.

This clonotype occurred a few times. V and J are TRBV12-3 or TRBV12-4 and TRBJ2-3, with 10 bases that match TRBD2. This CDR3 spans 15 amino acids. The ends lost 6 bases at V and 7 bases at J; junction bases unmatched: 10. In DNA form, the CDR3 reads TGTGCCAGCAGATCCGAACTAGCGGGGCTCCATACGCAGTATTTT. Residues: CASRSELAGLHTQYF.

This clonotype has ten or more counts. V usage is TRBV5-6 and J usage is TRBJ1-1, with D unclear. This CDR3 spans 14 amino acids. Germline V CDR1 and CDR2: SGHDT, YYEEEE. The V gene lost 1 base and the J gene lost 7 bases, with 14 bases spanning the gap. CDR3 loop: CASSLKNPGSEAFF. The CDR3 region has the DNA TGTGCCAGCAGCTTGAAGAATCCGGGTAGTGAAGCTTTCTTT.

A few counts support this clonotype. The V and J genes are TRBV7-2 and TRBJ1-1; D gene unclear. Trimming left V 2 bases short and J 3 bases short, with 16 bases between. CDR1 and CDR2 (germline): SGHTA, FQGNSA. The CDR3 runs 16 residues. CDR3 sequence: CASSLHRPGRDTEAFF. The CDR3, as DNA: TGTGCCAGCAGCTTACATCGGCCGGGCCGGGACACTGAAGCTTTCTTT.

This clonotype was detected ten times or more. This sequence joins TRBV25-1 and TRBJ2-7; D is perhaps TRBD2 (6 bases). Germline lookup yields CDR1 MGHDK and CDR2 SYGVNS. V lost 1 base, J lost 6 bases, and 10 bases lay in between. The CDR3 has 13 amino acids. The CDR3 DNA reads as TGTGCCAGCAGTGAATGGGGGGAGCGCGAGCAGTACTTC. It yields the protein CASSEWGEREQYF.

This clonotype has a count of ten or more. The genes are TRBV7-9 and TRBJ1-5; D is uncertain. Germline CDR1 SEHNR, CDR2 FQNEAQ (reference sequence). The CDR3 extends over 12 amino acids. Trimming pared 5 bases from V and 6 bases from J, leaving 8 bases between. CDR3 sequence: CASSDGGQPQHF. The CDR3 nucleotides are TGTGCCAGCAGCGATGGTGGTCAGCCCCAGCATTTT.

This clonotype occurred a few times. The V and J genes are TRBV7-2 and TRBJ2-3; 10 bases fit TRBD2. V lost 5 bases to trimming and J lost 2 bases; unmatched junction nucleotides: 7. Germline V gives CDR1 SGHTA, CDR2 FQGNSA. This CDR3 has 16 residues. The CDR3 is CASSRSSGGTTDTQYF. The CDR3 DNA is TGTGCCAGCAGCCGTTCTAGCGGGGGTACCACAGATACGCAGTATTTT.

This clonotype was seen repeatedly, ten times or more. J is TRBJ1-1 and V is TRBV27, with D perhaps TRBD1 (5 bases). With 2 bases removed from V and 7 bases from J, the gap between germline ends came to 14 bases. Germline V gives CDR1 MNHEY, CDR2 SMNVEV (reference sequence). The CDR3 has 14 amino acids. CDR3 DNA sequence: TGTGCCAGCAGTTTAAGGGACGTTAGTGGTGAAGCTTTCTTT. Protein sequence: CASSLRDVSGEAFF.

In its sample, this clonotype was seen many times. The V gene is TRBV7-9, the J gene TRBJ2-1; no clear D. Germline values: CDR1 SEHNR, CDR2 FQNEAQ (reference sequence). The CDR3 runs to 15 residues. Trimming pared 4 bases from V and 2 bases from J, leaving 12 bases between. CDR3 region: CASSSTVITYNEQFF. The CDR3 nucleotides read TGTGCCAGCAGCTCGACTGTTATAACCTACAATGAGCAGTTCTTC. Supplemented by reference TRBV7-9 and TRBJ2-1, the full variable domain reads DTGVSQNPRHKITKRGQNVTFRCDPISEHNRLYWYRQTLGQGPEFLTYFQNEAQLEKSRLLSDRFSAERPKGSFSTLEIQRTEQGDSAMYLCASSSTVITYNEQFFGPGTRLTVL.

This clonotype has only a few counts. V usage is TRBV4-3 and J usage is TRBJ2-2; D unresolved. This CDR3 has 13 residues. Trimming took 4 bases from V and 3 from J, leaving 6 bases between them. Germline CDR1 reads LGHNA; CDR2 reads YSLEER. CDR3 protein: CASSRMDTGELFF. CDR3 coding DNA: TGCGCCAGCAGCCGGATGGACACCGGGGAGCTGTTTTTT.

The V call is TRBV20-1, the J call TRBJ2-3; D is unresolved. Germline V gene sequence: CDR1 DFQATT, CDR2 SNEGSKA (reference sequence). Trimming pared 3 bases from V and 4 bases from J, leaving 11 bases between. The CDR3 runs 13 residues. The CDR3 protein is CSASLGNADTQYF. As DNA, the CDR3 is TGCAGTGCTAGTCTGGGTAACGCAGATACGCAGTATTTT.

This clonotype was observed a few times. This sequence joins TRBV20-1 and TRBJ1-3; maybe TRBD1 (5 bases). Deletions cut 3 bases from V and 4 bases from J, with 13 bases between. The CDR3 extends over 14 amino acids. Germline V gives CDR1 DFQATT, CDR2 SNEGSKA (reference sequence). The CDR3 DNA reads TGCAGTGCTAGTGTAGGGGATTCCGGAAACACCATATATTTT. Its translation is CSASVGDSGNTIYF.

J is TRBJ2-5 and V is TRBV27, with D perhaps TRBD1 (5 bases). The CDR3 totals 14 residues. Trimming stripped 4 bases from V and 1 base from J, with 10 bases between. Germline V lookup: CDR1 MNHEY, CDR2 SMNVEV (reference sequence). The CDR3 loop is CASSSPDSQETQYF. The CDR3 DNA reads TGTGCCAGCAGTTCTCCTGACAGCCAAGAGACCCAGTACTTC.

In this sample, this clonotype turned up a few times. This chain connects TRBV10-2 to TRBJ2-3; no definite D call. The CDR3 runs to 14 residues. V lost 0 bases and J lost 5, with 9 bases in between. Germline V gene data show CDR1 as WSHSY and CDR2 as SAAADI. The CDR3 DNA follows: TGCGCCAGCAGTGAGTCAATCGTGTTAGATACGCAGTATTTT. Translated: CASSESIVLDTQYF.

This clonotype was counted a few times. The J gene is TRBJ2-3, the V gene TRBV2; the D is unclear. In germline, CDR1 is SNHLY, CDR2 FYNNEI. The CDR3 consists of 13 residues. V lost 6 bases and J 2 bases, leaving 9 bases between the germline ends. The CDR3 sequence is CASRAYFTDTQYF. The CDR3 DNA reads as TGTGCCAGCAGGGCATACTTCACAGATACGCAGTATTTT.

V usage is TRBV19 and J usage is TRBJ2-5; D tentatively reads TRBD1 or TRBD2 (5 bases each). The V and J ends lost 6 bases and 4 bases respectively, with 15 bases between them. Germline V gene data show CDR1 as LNHDA and CDR2 as SQIVND (reference sequence). This CDR3 region has 14 residues. The CDR3 nucleotides are TGTGCCAGTAGCTTTCCGGGACCAAGAGAGACCCAGTACTTC. Translated, it gives CASSFPGPRETQYF.

The genes are TRBV11-3 and TRBJ2-2; 10 positions agree with TRBD1. The V segment lost 5 bases and the J segment 7 bases; nucleotides outside the gene matches: 7. Per germline, CDR1 SGHNT and CDR2 YENEEA. The CDR3 is made up of 15 amino acids. CDR3 sequence reads: CASSPKGQGFGELFF. The CDR3 DNA reads TGTGCCAGCAGCCCCAAGGGACAGGGGTTCGGGGAGCTGTTTTTT.

This clonotype was seen many times. The chain has TRBV4-1 and TRBJ2-1; D may be TRBD2 (6 bases). V was clipped by 1 base and J by 16 bases, with 20 bases between them. CDR1 is MGHRA, CDR2 YSYEKL, per germline. The CDR3 is 14 amino acids. The CDR3 DNA sequence: TGCGCCAGCAGCCAAGTGGGTCCTACGGGACTCCTTTTCTTC. Amino acids: CASSQVGPTGLLFF.

This clonotype showed up many times. The CDR3 bases are TGTGCCAGCAGCGGGGCCGGCAGCTACGAGCAGTACTTC. This codes for CASSGAGSYEQYF. V is TRBV11-2 and J is TRBJ2-7, with D perhaps TRBD1 (5 bases). The V gene lost 5 bases and the J gene lost 3 bases, with 11 bases spanning the gap. Germline V gene sequence: CDR1 SGHAT, CDR2 FQNNGV. The CDR3 sequence is 13 residues long.

In its sample, this clonotype was seen a few times. The J gene is TRBJ1-5, the V gene TRBV20-1; 8 bases are shared with TRBD1. This CDR3 has 15 residues. The trim removed 1 base at V and 5 bases at J, leaving 7 bases unmatched. Germline lookup yields CDR1 DFQATT and CDR2 SNEGSKA (reference sequence). CDR3: CSARALGTGDQPQHF. CDR3 bases: TGCAGTGCTAGAGCTTTGGGGACAGGAGATCAGCCCCAGCATTTT.

Many counts were recorded for this clonotype. The genes are TRBV19 and TRBJ2-1; D possibly corresponds to TRBD2 (6 bases). The length of the CDR3 is 13 residues. Germline CDR1 LNHDA, CDR2 SQIVND (reference sequence). V dropped 11 bases and J dropped 5 bases, with 16 bases sitting between them. The CDR3 DNA follows: TGTGCCTCTGATTCGGGGGATCACAATGAGCAGTTCTTC. Translating it yields CASDSGDHNEQFF.